The rows below give T cell receptor beta chains drawn from one sample of a study of low-dose radiotherapy and immunotherapy resistance in tumors. MiXCR, applied by TCRdb to the reads, yields one record per CDR3 protein. The sample has 57,000 or so distinct CDR3 sequences, almost 25% seen once; the top ten hold around 6%. The source material was PBMCs, sampled before treatment. The source of these receptors is a male donor with prostate cancer. CDR3s include the opening cysteine and the closing phenylalanine or tryptophan. The D gene is left open where the match is weak. Size is omitted from some rows. Given values are once, few, many or a class for expanded clones.

v_call,j_call,d_call,clone_size,cdr3_aa,cdr3_nt
TRBV2,TRBJ2-2,TRBD2,many,CASTRLAGGQTGELFF,TGTGCCAGCACCAGACTAGCGGGAGGTCAAACCGGGGAGCTGTTTTTT
TRBV6-5,TRBJ1-2,-,-,CASSEGPGGASSSYGYTF,TGTGCCAGCAGTGAAGGACCCGGGGGGGCGAGCTCGTCCTATGGCTACACCTTC
TRBV2,TRBJ1-3,-,many,CASKSGRSSGNTIYF,TGTGCCAGCAAGAGCGGCCGAAGCTCTGGAAACACCATATATTTT
TRBV20-1,TRBJ1-6,TRBD1,few,CSARVWDRGNNSPLHF,TGCAGTGCTAGAGTGTGGGACAGGGGTAATAATTCACCCCTCCACTTT
TRBV24-1,TRBJ2-1,-,-,CATSDLRDATYNEQFF,TGTGCCACCAGTGATTTACGGGACGCGACCTACAATGAGCAGTTCTTC
TRBV9,TRBJ2-7,-,many,CASSVGSNAGHEQYF,TGTGCCAGCAGCGTAGGAAGTAATGCGGGACACGAGCAGTACTTC
TRBV25-1,TRBJ2-5,-,many,CASSDINIPTGRRETQYF,TGTGCCAGCAGTGACATAAACATTCCGACAGGGAGGAGAGAGACCCAGTACTTC
TRBV9,TRBJ2-2,TRBD1,many,CASSAGGHSNTGELFF,TGTGCCAGCAGCGCAGGGGGACATTCGAACACCGGGGAGCTGTTTTTT
TRBV7-9,TRBJ2-6,-,many,CASGWAPGANVLTF,TGTGCCAGTGGGTGGGCCCCCGGGGCCAACGTCCTGACTTTC
TRBV3-1,TRBJ1-1,TRBD1,many,CASSQDWTGTGWELSTEAFF,TGTGCCAGCAGCCAAGATTGGACCGGGACAGGGTGGGAGTTAAGCACTGAAGCTTTCTTT
TRBV7-9,TRBJ1-5,TRBD1,many,CASSLALGQGPGSNQPQHF,TGTGCCAGCAGCTTAGCGCTTGGACAGGGGCCGGGAAGCAATCAGCCCCAGCATTTT
TRBV5-1,TRBJ1-1,-,-,CASRRENTEAFF,TGCGCCAGCAGGAGAGAGAACACTGAAGCTTTCTTT
TRBV3-1,TRBJ2-3,-,many,CASSPGGTDTQYF,TGTGCCAGCAGCCCTGGGGGCACAGATACGCAGTATTTT
TRBV14,TRBJ2-1,-,many,CASSQDLDINYNEQFF,TGTGCCAGCAGCCAAGACCTCGACATTAATTACAATGAGCAGTTCTTC
TRBV11-2,TRBJ2-1,TRBD2,many,CASSLGEGGEQFF,TGTGCCAGCAGCTTAGGGGAGGGCGGTGAGCAGTTCTTC
TRBV7-9,TRBJ2-1,-,-,CASSYPSNNEQFF,TGTGCCAGCAGCTATCCTAGTAACAATGAGCAGTTCTTC
TRBV29-1,TRBJ2-5,-,many,CSSEGSRVETQYF,TGCAGCTCCGAGGGCAGTAGGGTGGAGACCCAGTACTTC
TRBV28,TRBJ2-1,TRBD2,few,CASRKLAGDYNEQFF,TGTGCCAGCAGGAAACTAGCGGGAGATTACAATGAGCAGTTCTTC
TRBV27,TRBJ2-3,TRBD1,many,CASSSPDRSGTDTQYF,TGTGCCAGCAGTTCCCCGGACAGGTCGGGCACAGATACGCAGTATTTT
TRBV20-1,TRBJ2-7,-,many,CSARAPGTYEQYF,TGCAGTGCTAGAGCACCCGGGACCTACGAGCAGTACTTC
TRBV19,TRBJ1-5,-,many,CASVGGSRPNSNQPQHF,TGTGCCAGTGTGGGGGGATCGCGACCCAATAGCAATCAGCCCCAGCATTTT
TRBV24-1,TRBJ2-7,TRBD1,-,CATSDVGQVEQYF,TGTGCCACCAGTGACGTCGGACAGGTGGAGCAGTACTTC
TRBV28,TRBJ2-1,-,many,CASSILVIGEQFF,TGTGCCAGCTCTATACTAGTCATTGGCGAGCAGTTCTTC
TRBV27,TRBJ2-7,TRBD2,many,CASRGGLAPNLGYEQYF,TGTGCCAGCAGGGGAGGACTAGCGCCCAACCTGGGTTACGAGCAGTACTTC
TRBV5-3,TRBJ2-7,-,many,CASSFQGETYEQYF,TGTGCCAGCAGCTTCCAGGGAGAGACCTACGAGCAGTACTTC
TRBV9,TRBJ2-5,-,many,CASSAAGGVPGETQYF,TGTGCCAGCAGCGCCGCCGGGGGAGTACCGGGGGAGACCCAGTACTTC
TRBV28,TRBJ1-5,-,-,CASRSSIDGQNGPQHF,TGTGCCAGCAGATCATCGATTGACGGGCAGAATGGGCCCCAGCATTTT
TRBV12-3/TRBV12-4,TRBJ1-5,TRBD1,many,CASSHTGVNQPQHF,TGTGCCAGCAGTCATACAGGGGTTAATCAGCCCCAGCATTTT
TRBV6-2/TRBV6-3,TRBJ2-3,TRBD2,many,CASSYPGTSGKDTQYF,TGTGCCAGCAGTTACCCCGGGACTAGCGGGAAAGATACGCAGTATTTT
TRBV2,TRBJ2-1,-,many,CASSDSASNEQFF,TGTGCCAGCAGTGATTCCGCCTCCAATGAGCAGTTCTTC
TRBV3-1,TRBJ2-4,-,many,CASSQDTYTRRDIQYF,TGTGCCAGCAGCCAAGATACGTACACCCGCAGGGACATTCAGTACTTC
TRBV27,TRBJ2-1,-,-,CASSLGQYNEQFF,TGTGCCAGCAGTTTGGGTCAATACAATGAGCAGTTCTTC
TRBV19,TRBJ1-2,TRBD1,many,CASTRDRANYGYTF,TGTGCCAGTACCCGGGACAGAGCTAACTATGGCTACACCTTC
TRBV11-2,TRBJ2-1,-,many,CASRPGPSNEQFF,TGTGCCAGCCGGCCAGGCCCAAGCAATGAGCAGTTCTTC
TRBV3-1,TRBJ1-1,-,-,CASSQQGLGGEAFF,TGTGCCAGCAGCCAACAGGGACTAGGTGGTGAAGCTTTCTTT
TRBV12-3/TRBV12-4,TRBJ2-7,TRBD2,few,CASSSLAGAYPNEQYF,TGTGCCAGCAGCTCGCTAGCGGGGGCCTACCCGAACGAGCAGTACTTC
TRBV13,TRBJ2-2,-,-,CASSAGQGYAGELFFFFFF,-
TRBV19,TRBJ2-3,-,-,CASSAEQGKGTDTQYF,TGTGCCAGTAGTGCGGAACAGGGAAAGGGCACAGATACGCAGTATTTT
TRBV9,TRBJ1-6,-,many,CASSVRASENSPLHF,TGTGCCAGCAGCGTCCGGGCCAGTGAAAATTCACCCCTCCACTTT
TRBV3-1,TRBJ1-5,-,many,CASSQDSNQPQHF,TGTGCCAGCTCACAGGATAGCAATCAGCCCCAGCATTTT
TRBV12-3/TRBV12-4,TRBJ2-2,-,many,CASSYRVSTNTGELFF,TGTGCCAGCAGTTACAGGGTTTCAACGAACACCGGGGAGCTGTTTTTT
TRBV12-3/TRBV12-4,TRBJ1-5,-,-,CASSFSGNQPQHF,TGTGCCAGCAGTTTCTCGGGGAATCAGCCCCAGCATTTT
TRBV27,TRBJ2-6,-,many,CASTNRDRAAGANVLTF,TGTGCCAGCACGAACAGGGACCGCGCTGCGGGGGCCAACGTCCTGACTTTC
TRBV27,TRBJ2-2,TRBD2,many,CASSLLGSGGATGELFF,TGTGCCAGCAGTTTATTGGGAAGCGGGGGTGCCACCGGGGAGCTGTTTTTT
TRBV11-2,TRBJ2-2,-,-,CASSAASHRAGELFF,TGTGCCAGCAGCGCAGCAAGTCACAGGGCCGGGGAGCTGTTTTTT
TRBV20-1,TRBJ2-3,-,few,CSARDQDTQYF,TGCAGTGCTAGAGACCAAGATACGCAGTATTTT